These T cell receptor beta chains were read from a single sample in a study of shared clonotypes between healthy human individuals. This table comes from immunoSEQ multiplex PCR, and its TCRdb copy is limited to in-frame clones, with some not included. The table lists millions of clones, about 95% of them singletons. The material sequenced was naive CD8+ T cells sorted from blood. All receptors derive from a man between 18 and 35 years old in good health. The CDR3 runs from the conserved cysteine through the conserved F or W. D genes are given only for firm matches. Where a row states a size, it is once, few, many or the class of an expanded clone; other rows omit it.

TRBV29-1	TRBJ2-1	once	.	TGCAGCGTTGAACCCACATGGAACAGACATACCTTAGACAATGAGCAGTTCTTC	CSVEPTWNRHTLDNEQFF
TRBV7-6	TRBJ2-7	.	.	TGTGCCAGCAGCTTAGCGTCAGGGGATGGCGAGCAGTACTTC	CASSLASGDGEQYF
TRBV4-3	TRBJ2-1	.	TRBD2	TGCGCCAGCAGCCTATACGTGGTGGCGGCGGGAGCCTTCGATGAGCAGTTCTTC	CASSLYVVAAGAFDEQFF
TRBV25-1	TRBJ1-4	once	.	TGTGCCAGCAGTGACGCGGGCAGTGGACTGTTTTTT	CASSDAGSGLFF
TRBV5-1	TRBJ1-4	.	.	TGCGCCAGCAGCCCCGATGAGTTCAAAGAAAAACTGTTTTTT	CASSPDEFKEKLFF
TRBV18	TRBJ2-3	.	.	TGTGCCAGCTCACCACCCCCAATTAGCACAGATACGCAGTATTTT	CASSPPPISTDTQYF
TRBV28	TRBJ1-5	.	.	TGTGCCAGCAGTGTAGGGGGAAGCGGACAGCCCCAGCATTTT	CASSVGGSGQPQHF
TRBV7-9	TRBJ1-2	.	.	TGTGCCAGCAGCTTATTCCGGCCTCACTTAATTGACAGAATCTATGGCTACACCTTC	CASSLFRPHLIDRIYGYTF
TRBV4-1	TRBJ1-1	.	.	TGCGCCAGCAGCTGGCGGGAGGGGAACACTGAAGCTTTCTTT	CASSWREGNTEAFF
TRBV6-1	TRBJ2-7	.	TRBD1	TGTGCCAGCAGTGAACACGGGACAGGGGCATACGAGCAGTACTTC	CASSEHGTGAYEQYF
TRBV28	TRBJ1-2	.	.	TGTGCCAGCACCTCGGGGGAGGATGGCTACACCTTC	CASTSGEDGYTF
TRBV6-1	TRBJ2-5	.	.	TGTGCCAGCAGAGCCCGGGGGAAAGAGACCCAGTACTTC	CASRARGKETQYF
TRBV27	TRBJ1-1	.	.	TGTGCCAGCAGTTTACTGAGGGACACTGAAGCTTTCTTT	CASSLLRDTEAFF
TRBV11-1	TRBJ2-7	.	TRBD2	TGTGCCAGCAGCCCCCGGACTAGTCCGATAGTCGTGTACGAGCAGTACTTC	CASSPRTSPIVVYEQYF
TRBV7-6	TRBJ2-7	.	TRBD1	TGTGCCAGCAGCCGGGACAGCAAATACGAGCAGTACTTC	CASSRDSKYEQYF
TRBV7-3	TRBJ2-1	.	TRBD1	TGTGCCAGCAGCTCAGCCGGGACAGGGGGTTACAATGAGCAGTTCTTC	CASSSAGTGGYNEQFF
TRBV11-3	TRBJ2-1	.	TRBD2	TGTGCCAGCAGCTTTAGCGGGGATTACAATGAGCAGTTCTTC	CASSFSGDYNEQFF
TRBV13	TRBJ2-5	.	.	TGTGCCAGCAGCTTCGACGGAGAGACCCAGTACTTC	CASSFDGETQYF
TRBV7-6	TRBJ1-3	.	.	TGTGCCAGCAGCCCGGACCGAGGGATCTCTGGAAACACCATATATTTT	CASSPDRGISGNTIYF
TRBV7-8	TRBJ2-7	.	.	TGTGCCAGCAGCTTATCGGCTGTTTACGAGCAGTACTTC	CASSLSAVYEQYF
TRBV5-4	TRBJ2-1	.	.	TGTGCCAGCAGCTTGGGGCCCGGTGAGAACTTCTTC	CASSLGPGENFF
TRBV6-5	TRBJ2-5	once	.	TGTGCCAGCAGCCAGGACGGACCTCCAGAGACCCAGTACTTC	CASSQDGPPETQYF
TRBV7-9	TRBJ1-3	.	.	TGTGCCAGCAGCTTAGACGTCTCTGGAAACACCATATATTTT	CASSLDVSGNTIYF
TRBV27	TRBJ2-7	.	.	TGTGCCAGCAGTTTATCCCCGACCCCAGGGAGCGAGCAGTACTTC	CASSLSPTPGSEQYF
TRBV7-9	TRBJ1-1	.	.	TGTGCCAGCAGCTTAGGCGATAAAGCTTTCTTT	CASSLGDKAFF
TRBV7-9	TRBJ2-7	.	TRBD2	TGTGCCAGCAGCTCCCAATCGACTAGCATGTACGAGCAGTACTTC	CASSSQSTSMYEQYF
TRBV15	TRBJ2-7	.	TRBD1	TGTGCCACCGGCAGAGGACAGGGATCATCCTACGAGCAGTACTTC	CATGRGQGSSYEQYF
TRBV27	TRBJ1-5	once	.	TGTGCCAGCAGTTATCGACAGTCCAATCAGCCCCAGCATTTT	CASSYRQSNQPQHF
TRBV4-1	TRBJ1-5	few	TRBD1	TGCGCCAGCAGCCAAACAGGGGGTTCCTCCCAGCATTTT	CASSQTGGSSQHF
TRBV15	TRBJ2-7	.	.	TGTGCCACCAGCAGATCTTTGGCAGGGCCCACCTACGAGCAGTACTTC	CATSRSLAGPTYEQYF
TRBV27	TRBJ1-1	.	.	TGTGCCAGCACCGCCTTGAGGGAGCTGAACACTGAAGCTTTCTTT	CASTALRELNTEAFF
TRBV2	TRBJ1-5	.	.	TGTGCCAGCAGTCCGGGAATTAGCAATCAGCCCCAGCATTTT	CASSPGISNQPQHF
TRBV6-5	TRBJ1-1	.	.	TGTGCCAGCAGTTACTCGCGGGTCGGAGGCTGGGAAGCTTTCTTT	CASSYSRVGGWEAFF
TRBV11-2	TRBJ2-7	.	TRBD1	TGTGCCAGCAGCCTCGGGACAGGCTCCTACGAGCAGTACTTC	CASSLGTGSYEQYF
TRBV13	TRBJ2-2	.	TRBD1	TGTGCCAGCAGCTTACGGACAGGGTTGGGCACCGGGGAGCTGTTTTTT	CASSLRTGLGTGELFF
TRBV7-8	TRBJ1-1	once	.	TGTGCCAGCCACCTGGGGGAGCCCACTGAAGCTTTCTTT	CASHLGEPTEAFF
TRBV5-8	TRBJ1-2	once	TRBD1	TGTGCCAGCAGCTTCCCGGGACAGGGCAATGGCTACACCTTC	CASSFPGQGNGYTF
TRBV2	TRBJ1-1	.	TRBD1	TGTGCCAGCAGTGACCCGTCAGGGGGCGTGAGGACTGAAGCTTTCTTT	CASSDPSGGVRTEAFF
TRBV5-1	TRBJ2-7	once	TRBD1	TGCGCCAGCAGCACCGGACAGGGGAGTAGTTACGAGCAGTACTTC	CASSTGQGSSYEQYF
TRBV5-4	TRBJ1-6	.	.	TGTGCCAGCAGCTTGTGGGGGTCCAATTCACCCCTCCACTTT	CASSLWGSNSPLHF
TRBV4-1	TRBJ2-5	once	TRBD2	TGCGCCAGCAGCCAAGTTTTGACTAGCGAAGACCAAGAGACCCAGTACTTC	CASSQVLTSEDQETQYF
TRBV5-4	TRBJ2-7	.	TRBD2	TGTGCCAGCAGCGGGACTAGCGGGAACGAGCAGTACTTC	CASSGTSGNEQYF
TRBV11-3	TRBJ2-7	.	TRBD2	TGTGCCAGCAGTTTTAGCGGGAGAGGTAACGAGCAGTACTTC	CASSFSGRGNEQYF
TRBV5-1	TRBJ1-2	.	TRBD1	TGCGCCAGCAGCTTAGAGGGACAGGGGTTTTCTGGCTACACCTTC	CASSLEGQGFSGYTF
TRBV13	TRBJ2-3	.	.	TGTGCCAGCAGCTTACGTGAGGAACCTACCACAGATACGCAGTATTTT	CASSLREEPTTDTQYF
TRBV27	TRBJ2-2	once	TRBD2	TGTGCCAGCAGTCTGTTGAATCCTAGCGGGCCTACCGGGGAGCTGTTTTTT	CASSLLNPSGPTGELFF
TRBV19	TRBJ1-2	.	TRBD1	TGTGCCACTTGGGACAGGATCTTAGATGGCTACACCTTC	CATWDRILDGYTF